Listed here are 10 T cell receptor beta chains from one sample, sequenced in a study of blood T cell repertoires in COVID-19. Clones were sequenced by immunoSEQ multiplex PCR, and TCRdb holds only the in-frame ones, with some missing. The sample consists of some 260,000 clones, under 90% of them appearing once. Input material: PBMCs or T cells enriched from blood (not recorded which). These receptors all stem from a middle-aged man who had recovered from COVID-19.

V usage is TRBV2 and J usage is TRBJ1-4; D not resolved. Germline CDR1 and CDR2: SNHLY and FYNNEI. The CDR3 sequence is 15 residues long. V was shortened by 10 bases and J by 8 bases, with 23 bases between the two germline ends. The chain's CDR3 is CATGLGSGGREKLFF. The CDR3 region has the DNA TGTGCCACCGGCCTGGGGTCAGGAGGGCGGGAAAAACTGTTTTTT.

The rearrangement joins TRBV19 to TRBJ2-1, with D possibly matching TRBD1 (7 bases). The germline CDR1 and CDR2 sequences are LNHDA and SQIVND (reference sequence). V was clipped by 6 bases and J by 5 bases, with 17 bases between them. This CDR3 is 15 amino acids long. The CDR3 loop reads CASSPPGRGDNEQFF. The DNA of the CDR3 is TGTGCCAGTAGCCCCCCGGGCAGGGGGGACAATGAGCAGTTCTTC.

This clone was observed once. The rearrangement uses TRBV2 and TRBJ1-5; tentative D call: TRBD1 (6 bases). Trimming shortened V by 4 bases and J by 7 bases, and 14 bases separated the two germline ends. The length of the CDR3 is 14 residues. The germline CDR1 and CDR2 sequences are SNHLY and FYNNEI. CDR3 region: CASSGTASDQPQHF. The CDR3 bases are TGTGCCAGCAGTGGGACAGCCTCCGACCAGCCCCAGCATTTT.

The chain carries TRBV11-2 and TRBJ2-3, with 8 bases lining up with TRBD2. CDR3 length: 14 amino acids. J gave up 6 bases and V 1 base, and 3 bases lay outside the gene matches. CDR1 SGHAT and CDR2 FQNNGV come from the germline V gene. The CDR3 here is CASSLAGGPDTQYF. CDR3 DNA sequence: TGTGCCAGCAGCTTAGCGGGGGGGCCCGATACGCAGTATTTT.

The chain employs TRBV29-1 and TRBJ2-1, with D uncertain. Trimming left V 6 bases short and J 4 bases short, with 13 bases between. The length of the CDR3 is 13 residues. Germline assignment: CDR1 SQVTM and CDR2 ANQGSEA. This CDR3 reads CSVDTILYNEQFF. The CDR3 nucleotides are TGCAGCGTCGACACCATATTGTACAATGAGCAGTTCTTC.

This sequence joins TRBV5-6 and TRBJ2-3; TRBD2 agrees at 7 bases. The CDR3 runs to 16 residues. Germline-derived CDR1 and CDR2 are SGHDT and YYEEEE. The V segment lost 4 bases and the J segment 3 bases; nucleotides outside the gene matches: 11. CDR3 nucleotide sequence: TGTGCCAGCAGCGCTCAGCGGGGCCCGGGGACAGATACGCAGTATTTT. The encoded protein is CASSAQRGPGTDTQYF.

J is TRBJ2-5 and V is TRBV9; 7 positions agree with TRBD2. After removal of 0 bases from V and 5 bases from J, the junction contained 10 bases not matched to a gene. Germline V gene lookup returns CDR1 SGDLS and CDR2 YYNGEE. CDR3 size: 16 residues. This CDR3 is CASSVGGAGVGETQYF. CDR3 DNA sequence: TGTGCCAGCAGCGTAGGGGGTGCGGGGGTTGGGGAGACCCAGTACTTC.

The chain employs TRBV5-1 and TRBJ2-7; 9 bases agree with TRBD1. CDR3 length: 16 amino acids. The V gene end was trimmed by 4 bases and the J gene end by 4 bases; junction bases not matched to a gene: 12. Per the germline V gene, CDR1 is SGHRS and CDR2 is YFSETQ. The CDR3 nucleotides read TGCGCCAGCAGCGACCTAACCGGGACAGGGCGGTACGAGCAGTACTTC. Encoded protein: CASSDLTGTGRYEQYF. Drawing the rest from reference TRBV5-1 and TRBJ2-7, the complete variable domain is KAGVTQTPRYLIKTRGQQVTLSCSPISGHRSVSWYQQTPGQGLQFLFEYFSETQRNKGNFPGRFSGRQFSNSRSEMNVSTLELGDSALYLCASSDLTGTGRYEQYFGPGTRLTVT.

This clone showed up just once. The chain employs TRBV3-1 (or the pseudogene TRBV3-2) and TRBJ2-7, with TRBD1 as a possible D gene (5 bases). The CDR3 runs 17 residues. CDR1 is LGHDT and CDR2 is YNNKEL in the germline V gene (reference sequence). V was trimmed by 0 bases and J by 2 bases, leaving 17 bases between them. CDR3 amino acids: CASSQDLVFRVPYEQYF. The CDR3 coding sequence is TGTGCCAGCAGCCAAGATCTGGTATTCAGGGTACCCTACGAGCAGTACTTC.

The V gene is TRBV5-1, the J gene TRBJ1-2, with 10 bases aligning to TRBD1. The germline V gene has CDR1 SGHRS and CDR2 YFSETQ. This CDR3 has 16 amino acids. The junction had 9 bases not matched to a gene; V was cut back by 3 bases and J by 4 bases. The CDR3 nucleotides are TGCGCCAGCAGCTCAAACCCCGGGACAGGGGCCTATGGCTACACCTTC. This encodes CASSSNPGTGAYGYTF.